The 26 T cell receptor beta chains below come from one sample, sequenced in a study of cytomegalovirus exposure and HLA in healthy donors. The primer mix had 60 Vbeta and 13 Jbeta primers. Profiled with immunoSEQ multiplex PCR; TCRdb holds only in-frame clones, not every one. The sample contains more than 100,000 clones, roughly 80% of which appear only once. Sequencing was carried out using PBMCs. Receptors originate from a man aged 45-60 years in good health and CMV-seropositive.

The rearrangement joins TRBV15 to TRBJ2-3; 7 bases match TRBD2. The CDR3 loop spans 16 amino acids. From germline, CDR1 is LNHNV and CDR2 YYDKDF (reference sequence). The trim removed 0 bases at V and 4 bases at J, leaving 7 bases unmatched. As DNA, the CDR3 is TGTGCCACCAGCAGAGAAGCCGGGAGGCCCCCAGATACGCAGTATTTT. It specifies CATSREAGRPPDTQYF.

DNA for the CDR3: TGTGCCAGCAGTGAAGTTCTCAGGGGAAGCTCCTACAATGAGCAGTTCTTC. Protein sequence: CASSEVLRGSSYNEQFF. The gene calls are TRBV6-1 and TRBJ2-1; possible D gene TRBD1, 6 bases. V was trimmed by 1 base and J by 0 bases, leaving 13 bases between them. CDR3 length equals 17 residues. The V gene's germline CDR1 is MNHNS and CDR2 SASEGT.

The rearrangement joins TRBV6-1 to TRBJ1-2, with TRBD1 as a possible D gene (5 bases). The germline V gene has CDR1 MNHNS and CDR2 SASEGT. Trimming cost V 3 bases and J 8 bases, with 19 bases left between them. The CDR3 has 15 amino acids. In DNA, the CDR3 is TGTGCCAGCAGTGATGAGAGGACACCGAGATACGGCTACACCTTC. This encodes CASSDERTPRYGYTF.

CDR3 coding DNA: TGTGCCAGCAGTTCACCGGACAGATTCTATGGCTACACCTTC. Residues: CASSSPDRFYGYTF. The V and J genes are TRBV28 and TRBJ1-2, with a tentative D call TRBD1 (6 bases). CDR1 and CDR2 (germline): MDHEN, SYDVKM. The CDR3 has 14 amino acids. With 4 bases removed from V and 4 bases from J, the gap between germline ends came to 13 bases.

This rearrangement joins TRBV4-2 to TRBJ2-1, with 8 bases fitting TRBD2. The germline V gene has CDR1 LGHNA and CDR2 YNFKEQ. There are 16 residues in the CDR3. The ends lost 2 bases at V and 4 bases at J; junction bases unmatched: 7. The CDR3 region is CASSQLGTRLYNEQFF. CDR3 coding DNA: TGTGCCAGCAGCCAACTTGGGACTAGGCTGTACAATGAGCAGTTCTTC.

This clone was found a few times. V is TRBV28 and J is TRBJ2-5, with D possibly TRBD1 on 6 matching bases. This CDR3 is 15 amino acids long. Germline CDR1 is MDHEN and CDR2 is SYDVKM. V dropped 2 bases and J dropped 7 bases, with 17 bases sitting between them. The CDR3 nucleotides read TGTGCCAGCAGTTTAGGGACACAGGCAGTTTGGACCCAGTACTTC. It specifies CASSLGTQAVWTQYF.

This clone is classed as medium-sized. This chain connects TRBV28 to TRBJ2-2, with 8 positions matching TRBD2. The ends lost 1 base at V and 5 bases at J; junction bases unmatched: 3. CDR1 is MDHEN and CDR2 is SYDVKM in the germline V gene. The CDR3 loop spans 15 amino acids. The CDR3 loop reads CASSLSERETGELFF. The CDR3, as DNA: TGTGCCAGCAGTTTATCGGAGCGGGAGACCGGGGAGCTGTTTTTT.

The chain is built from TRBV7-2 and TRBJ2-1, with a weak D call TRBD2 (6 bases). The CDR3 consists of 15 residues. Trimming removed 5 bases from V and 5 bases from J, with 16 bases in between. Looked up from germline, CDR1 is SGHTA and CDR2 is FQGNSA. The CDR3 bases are TGTGCCAGCAGCGCGGGACTGCGGGCCCACAATGAGCAGTTCTTC. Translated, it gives CASSAGLRAHNEQFF.

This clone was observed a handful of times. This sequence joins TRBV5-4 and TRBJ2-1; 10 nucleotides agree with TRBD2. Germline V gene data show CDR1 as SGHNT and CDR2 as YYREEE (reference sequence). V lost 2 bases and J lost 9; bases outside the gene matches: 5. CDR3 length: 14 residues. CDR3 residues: CASSLAGGPVEQFF. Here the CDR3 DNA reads TGTGCCAGCAGCTTAGCGGGAGGGCCAGTTGAGCAGTTCTTC.

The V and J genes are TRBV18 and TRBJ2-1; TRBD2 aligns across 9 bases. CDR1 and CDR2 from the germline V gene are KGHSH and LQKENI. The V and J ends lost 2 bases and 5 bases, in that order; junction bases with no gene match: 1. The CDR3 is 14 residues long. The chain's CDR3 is CASSPAGGDNEQFF. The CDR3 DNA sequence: TGTGCCAGCTCACCAGCGGGAGGGGACAATGAGCAGTTCTTC.

The CDR3 sequence: CSAFDGHSGNTIYF. DNA for the CDR3: TGCAGCGCCTTCGACGGACACTCTGGAAACACCATATATTTT. This rearrangement joins TRBV29-1 to TRBJ1-3, with D possibly TRBD1 on 5 matching bases. The CDR3 is made up of 14 amino acids. Trimming cost V 7 bases and J 0 bases, with 13 bases left between them. In germline, CDR1 is SQVTM, CDR2 ANQGSEA.

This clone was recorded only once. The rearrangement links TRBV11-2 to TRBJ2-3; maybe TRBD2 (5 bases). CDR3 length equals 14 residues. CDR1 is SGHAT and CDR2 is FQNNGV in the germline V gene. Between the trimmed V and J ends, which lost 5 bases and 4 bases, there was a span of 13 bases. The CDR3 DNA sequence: TGTGCCAGCAGCCTCAAGGGAGTCGCAGATACGCAGTATTTT. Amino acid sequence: CASSLKGVADTQYF.

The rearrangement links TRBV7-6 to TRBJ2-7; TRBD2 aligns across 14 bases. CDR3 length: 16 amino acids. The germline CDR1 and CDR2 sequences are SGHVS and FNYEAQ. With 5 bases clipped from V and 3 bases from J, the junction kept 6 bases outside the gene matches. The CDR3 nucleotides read TGTGCCAGCAGCCGCGGGACTAGCGGGAGCGTCTACGAGCAGTACTTC. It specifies CASSRGTSGSVYEQYF.

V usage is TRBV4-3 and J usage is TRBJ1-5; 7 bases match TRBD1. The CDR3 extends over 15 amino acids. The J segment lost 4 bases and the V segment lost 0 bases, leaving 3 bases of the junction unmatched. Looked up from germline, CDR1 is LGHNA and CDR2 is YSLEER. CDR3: CASSQENRGNQPQHF. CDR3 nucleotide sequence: TGCGCCAGCAGCCAAGAAAACAGGGGAAATCAGCCCCAGCATTTT.

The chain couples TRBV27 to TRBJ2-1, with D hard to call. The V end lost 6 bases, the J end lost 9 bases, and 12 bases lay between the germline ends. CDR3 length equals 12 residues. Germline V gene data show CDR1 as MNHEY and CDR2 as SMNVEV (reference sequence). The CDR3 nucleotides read TGTGCCAGCAGGGGCCCCGTGGGTGAGCAGTTCTTC. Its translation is CASRGPVGEQFF.

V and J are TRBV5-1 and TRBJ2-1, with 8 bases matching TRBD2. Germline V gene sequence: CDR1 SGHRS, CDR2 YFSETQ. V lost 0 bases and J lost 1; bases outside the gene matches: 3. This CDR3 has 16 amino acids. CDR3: CASSLEASGSYNEQFF. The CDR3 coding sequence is TGCGCCAGCAGCTTGGAGGCTAGCGGGTCCTACAATGAGCAGTTCTTC.

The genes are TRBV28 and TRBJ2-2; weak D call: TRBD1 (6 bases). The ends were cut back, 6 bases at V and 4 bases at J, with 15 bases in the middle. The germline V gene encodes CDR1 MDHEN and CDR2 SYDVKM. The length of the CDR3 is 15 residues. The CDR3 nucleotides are TGTGCCAGCAGCCACAGGGTCGCGGGCACCGGGGAGCTGTTTTTT. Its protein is CASSHRVAGTGELFF.

The CDR3 nucleotides read TGTGCCAGCAGCCCTACAGGGGTTGGGGCCAACGTCCTGACTTTC. It translates to CASSPTGVGANVLTF. The V gene is TRBV7-3, the J gene TRBJ2-6; 7 bases are a match to TRBD1. V shed 5 bases and J 3 bases; nucleotides not matched to a gene: 4. This CDR3 has 15 amino acids. In germline, CDR1 is SGHTA, CDR2 FQGTGA.

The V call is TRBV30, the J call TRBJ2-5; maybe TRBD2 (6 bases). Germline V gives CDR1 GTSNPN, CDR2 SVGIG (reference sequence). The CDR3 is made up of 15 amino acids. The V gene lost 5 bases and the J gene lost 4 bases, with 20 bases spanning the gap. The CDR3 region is CAWDSGTEESETQYF. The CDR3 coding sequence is TGTGCCTGGGATTCCGGGACTGAGGAGTCAGAGACCCAGTACTTC.

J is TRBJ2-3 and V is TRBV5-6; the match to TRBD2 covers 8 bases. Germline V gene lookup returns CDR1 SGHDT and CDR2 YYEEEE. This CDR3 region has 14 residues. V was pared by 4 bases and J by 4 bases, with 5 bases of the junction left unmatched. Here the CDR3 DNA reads TGTGCCAGCAGCATTAGCGGGAACGCAGATACGCAGTATTTT. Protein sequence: CASSISGNADTQYF.

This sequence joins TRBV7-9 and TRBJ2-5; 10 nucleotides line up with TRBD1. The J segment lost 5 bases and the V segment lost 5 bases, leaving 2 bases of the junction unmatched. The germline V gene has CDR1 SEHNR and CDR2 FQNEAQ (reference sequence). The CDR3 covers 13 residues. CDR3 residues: CASSLTGGETQYF. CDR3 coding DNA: TGTGCCAGCAGCCTGACAGGGGGCGAGACCCAGTACTTC.

CDR3 DNA: TGTGCCAGCTCGAATTTCCGCGGGACTGGGGCCAACGTCCTGACTTTC. Encoded protein: CASSNFRGTGANVLTF. V gene TRBV28 combines with J gene TRBJ2-6; D is possibly TRBD2 (6 bases). V was cut by 8 bases and J by 2 bases, with 16 bases left in between. The CDR3 extends over 16 amino acids. CDR1 is MDHEN and CDR2 is SYDVKM in the germline V gene.

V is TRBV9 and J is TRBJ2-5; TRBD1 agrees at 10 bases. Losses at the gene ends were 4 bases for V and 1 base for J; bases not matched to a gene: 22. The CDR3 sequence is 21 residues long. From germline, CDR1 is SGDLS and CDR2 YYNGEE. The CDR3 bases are TGTGCCAGCAGCCCATCGCGGGGGGACAGGGGATCCAGGAGGCTCCAAGAGACCCAGTACTTC. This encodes CASSPSRGDRGSRRLQETQYF.

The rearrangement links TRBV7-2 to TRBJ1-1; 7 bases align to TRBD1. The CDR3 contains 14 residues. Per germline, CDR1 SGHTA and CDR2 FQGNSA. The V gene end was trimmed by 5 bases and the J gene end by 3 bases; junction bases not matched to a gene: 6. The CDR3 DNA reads TGTGCCAGCAGCGTCAACACAGGGGACACTGAAGCTTTCTTT. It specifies CASSVNTGDTEAFF.

This CDR3 reads CASSTRTGRQPQHF. For the CDR3, the DNA is TGTGCCAGCAGTACCCGGACAGGGAGGCAGCCCCAGCATTTT. This rearrangement joins TRBV6-5 to TRBJ1-5; 8 bases map to TRBD1. The CDR3 contains 14 residues. The ends lost 5 bases at V and 7 bases at J; junction bases unmatched: 7. Germline CDR1 and CDR2: MNHEY and SVGAGI.

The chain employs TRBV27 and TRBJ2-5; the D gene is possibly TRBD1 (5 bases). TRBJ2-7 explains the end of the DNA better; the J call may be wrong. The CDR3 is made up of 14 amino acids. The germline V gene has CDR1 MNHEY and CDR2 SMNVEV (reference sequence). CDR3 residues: CASSFADTSYEQYF. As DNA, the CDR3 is TGTGCCAGCAGCTTCGCGGACACCTCCTACGAGCAGTACTTC.